Below, 8 T cell receptor beta chains from the same sample are listed, as sequenced in a study of T-cell reconstitution after alpha-beta-depleted transplantation in children (dated by TCRdb to about 2016). Receptors were amplified or captured by PCR. Sequencing was carried out with an Illumina HiSeq 2500. TCR library preparation used molecular barcoding, with unique molecular identifiers applied to normalize quantification of the TCRbeta repertoire. In-frame beta chains were kept once TCRdb had trimmed the public reads at Q25 with fastp and called clones with MiXCR. Every entry covers one CDR3 protein and lists the most common genes and DNA from its rows. Present in this sample are 350,000 to 400,000 distinct CDR3 sequences, 13% of which were seen just once. Around 4.5% of the sample lies in the top ten. Sequenced here: PBMCs, sampled from the stem cell graft. These receptors all come from a human donor who donated a stem cell graft to a child with Fanconi anemia.

There are many counts of this clonotype. This sequence joins TRBV11-2 and TRBJ2-7; maybe TRBD1 (5 bases). The germline gives CDR1 SGHAT, CDR2 FQNNGV. The CDR3 sequence is 11 residues long. The V end was cut by 5 bases, the J end by 4 bases, with 6 bases between. CDR3 residues: CASSRQYEQYF. In DNA, the CDR3 is TGTGCCAGCAGCCGACAGTACGAGCAGTACTTC.

This clonotype was counted many times. The rearrangement uses TRBV5-6 and TRBJ2-6; D call uncertain. The CDR3 consists of 16 residues. With 5 bases removed from V and 0 bases from J, the gap between germline ends came to 12 bases. CDR1 and CDR2 (germline): SGHDT, YYEEEE. CDR3: CASRVGLDSGANVLTF. The DNA of the CDR3 is TGTGCCAGCAGGGTAGGGTTGGACTCTGGGGCCAACGTCCTGACTTTC. Combining the CDR3 with reference TRBV5-6 and TRBJ2-6 gives the whole variable domain DAGVTQSPTHLIKTRGQQVTLRCSPKSGHDTVSWYQQALGQGPQFIFQYYEEEERQRGNFPDRFSGHQFPNYSSELNVNALLLGDSALYLCASRVGLDSGANVLTFGAGSRLTVL.

This clonotype was recorded many times. The rearrangement joins TRBV28 to TRBJ2-5, with TRBD2 as a possible D gene (6 bases). Per the germline V gene, CDR1 is MDHEN and CDR2 is SYDVKM. Trimming removed 6 bases at V and 3 bases at J, with 20 bases between. The CDR3 consists of 16 residues. CDR3 DNA: TGTGCCAGCAGGACAACCTCCGGAGGGGCGGAAGAGACCCAGTACTTC. It yields the protein CASRTTSGGAEETQYF. The variable domain in full, with the rest retrieved from reference TRBV28 and TRBJ2-5, is DVKVTQSSRYLVKRTGEKVFLECVQDMDHENMFWYRQDPGLGLRLIYFSYDVKMKEKGDIPEGYSVSREKKERFSLILESASTNQTSMYLCASRTTSGGAEETQYFGPGTRLLVL.

V is TRBV6-2 or TRBV6-3 and J is TRBJ1-2; D unresolved. CDR1 MNHEY and CDR2 SVGEGT come from the germline V gene. Between the trimmed V and J ends, which lost 6 bases and 6 bases, there was a span of 11 bases. The CDR3 extends over 12 amino acids. The CDR3, as DNA: TGTGCCAGCAGCATGTTTGGGAATGGCTACACCTTC. Translating it yields CASSMFGNGYTF.

This clonotype was recorded a few times. This chain links TRBV19 with TRBJ1-1, with 8 bases fitting TRBD1. The CDR3 is made up of 15 amino acids. Germline lookup yields CDR1 LNHDA and CDR2 SQIVND (reference sequence). After removal of 3 bases from V and 3 bases from J, the junction contained 6 bases not matched to a gene. The CDR3 loop reads CASSMWADRDTEAFF. The CDR3 DNA reads as TGTGCCAGTAGTATGTGGGCGGACAGGGACACTGAAGCTTTCTTT. The entire variable domain, with the rest obtained from reference TRBV19 and TRBJ1-1, is as follows: DGGITQSPKYLFRKEGQNVTLSCEQNLNHDAMYWYRQDPGQGLRLIYYSQIVNDFQKGDIAEGYSVSREKKESFPLTVTSAQKNPTAFYLCASSMWADRDTEAFFGQGTRLTVV.

The chain couples TRBV7-2 to TRBJ2-5; perhaps D is TRBD1 or TRBD2 (5 bases each). With 5 bases removed from V and 5 bases from J, the gap between germline ends came to 18 bases. Germline CDR1 reads SGHTA; CDR2 reads FQGNSA. CDR3 length equals 15 residues. The CDR3 DNA sequence: TGTGCCAGCAGCCAAGGTGTAGTTTGGGGGGAGACCCAGTACTTC. Its protein is CASSQGVVWGETQYF. Complete variable domain (other parts from reference TRBV7-2 and TRBJ2-5): GAGVSQSPSNKVTEKGKDVELRCDPISGHTALYWYRQSLGQGLEFLIYFQGNSAPDKSGLPSDRFSAERTGGSVSTLTIQRTQQEDSAVYLCASSQGVVWGETQYFGPGTRLLVL.

This clonotype was found a few times. The chain uses TRBV20-1 and TRBJ2-6; no clear D gene. V lost 6 bases to trimming and J lost 1 base, with 13 bases between them. The CDR3 consists of 15 residues. Germline assignment: CDR1 DFQATT and CDR2 SNEGSKA (reference sequence). CDR3 loop: CSATRAISGANVLTF. CDR3 DNA sequence: TGCAGTGCCACAAGGGCCATATCTGGGGCCAACGTCCTGACTTTC.

The chain employs TRBV25-1 and TRBJ2-3; tentatively, D is TRBD2 (8 bases). The CDR3 has 16 amino acids. V lost 5 bases and J lost 2, with 17 bases in between. The germline gives CDR1 MGHDK, CDR2 SYGVNS. DNA for the CDR3: TGTGCCAGCAGTCCCTCGGGAGGGACAGTCACAGATACGCAGTATTTT. This sequence encodes CASSPSGGTVTDTQYF.